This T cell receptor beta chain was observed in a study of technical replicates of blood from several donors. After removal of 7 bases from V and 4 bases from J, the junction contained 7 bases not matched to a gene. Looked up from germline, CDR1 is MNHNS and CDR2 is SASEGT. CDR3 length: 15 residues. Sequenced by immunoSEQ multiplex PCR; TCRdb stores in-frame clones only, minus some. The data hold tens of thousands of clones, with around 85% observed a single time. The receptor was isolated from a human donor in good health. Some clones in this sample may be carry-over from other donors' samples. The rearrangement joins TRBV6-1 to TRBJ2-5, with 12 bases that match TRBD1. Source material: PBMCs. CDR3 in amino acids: CASNRGTGGLETQYF. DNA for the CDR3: TGTGCCAGCAATAGAGGGACAGGGGGCTTAGAGACCCAGTACTTC.